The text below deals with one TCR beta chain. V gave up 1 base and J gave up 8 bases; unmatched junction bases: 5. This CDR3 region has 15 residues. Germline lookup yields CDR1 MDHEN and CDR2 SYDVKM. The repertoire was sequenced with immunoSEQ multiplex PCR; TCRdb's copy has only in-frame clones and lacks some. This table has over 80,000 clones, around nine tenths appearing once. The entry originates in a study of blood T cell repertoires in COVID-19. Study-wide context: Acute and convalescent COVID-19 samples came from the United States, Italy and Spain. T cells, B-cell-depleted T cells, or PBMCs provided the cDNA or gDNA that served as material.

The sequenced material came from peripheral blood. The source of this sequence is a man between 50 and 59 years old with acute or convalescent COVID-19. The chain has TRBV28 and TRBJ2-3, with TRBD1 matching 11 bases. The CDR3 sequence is CASSLFSGTGGTQYF. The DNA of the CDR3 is TGTGCCAGCAGTTTATTTTCCGGGACAGGGGGTACGCAGTATTTT.